The T cell receptor (beta chain) described here comes from a study of cytomegalovirus exposure and HLA in healthy donors (dated by TCRdb to about 2017). Study-wide context: An earlier analysis of around 600 of the donors reported 250 to 350 Gb of sequence data and about 100 million unique TCR beta sequences from about 180 million T cells. Five DR-DQ haplotypes were treated as single units for association and clustering because of strong linkage in the cohort. Donor age, sex, ethnicity and CMV serostatus were compiled together with the repertoire data. An early release that covered about 640 HLA-typed donors contained around 300 gigabases of sequencing data and tens of millions of unique TCR sequences. HLA typing included class I and class II loci at four-digit resolution. A later analysis re-analyzed previously published TCR beta repertoires from 666 donors and added high-resolution HLA genotyping to study TCR occurrence patterns. The number of typed donors differed by locus: about 629-630 for A, B, C, DRB1 and DQB1; 500 to 550 for DQA1; 606 for DPA1; and some 430 for DPB1. The aim of the study was to test whether cataloging public T cell receptors could identify signatures of past pathogen exposure. The study combined high-throughput TCR immunosequencing, statistical association of individual TCRs with disease status, and machine learning to predict cytomegalovirus infection status. A later genetic analysis used genome-wide SNP genotypes for about three fifths of the 666 donors, treating that subset as a discovery cohort. Of the roughly 400 genotyped donors, less than 85% were placed in the genetic ancestry cluster associated with self-reported Caucasian donors. On average, roughly 250,000 unique TCR beta nucleotide sequences were sequenced per donor among more than 350 genotyped donors of the cohort, with 15% to 20% of those sequences being non-productive. In addition to the first cohort of 650 to 750 subjects, a separate validation cohort of 130 or so different subjects was used. Every repertoire in the discovery cohort had been generated on one and the same sequencing platform. The T cell repertoires of around 730 subjects were profiled by immunosequencing and related to cytomegalovirus serostatus. An earlier analysis of around 580 of the donors used high-throughput TCR beta sequencing to judge whether each TCR beta V gene segment behaved as functional or pseudogenic. Rather than using new phenotypic data, the later analysis identified candidate immune exposures from TCR beta sequences and from how often those sequences occurred across donors.

What the study reported, not specific to this receptor: Because the 87-base-pair reads could not distinguish some IMGT-functional V segments, including TRBV6-2 and TRBV6-3, those segments were excluded. Because counts were too low, roughly 17 rarely observed V segments, including chromosome 9 orphons, were left out of the earlier analysis of 587 of the donors. In a later analysis, the rate of TCR association differed among HLA loci, with DRB1 alleles having the most associated TCRs and HLA-C alleles having the fewest. Most TCR sequences were seen in very few donors, while some public TCRs were found in many individuals. For the cohort, immune exposure information was limited to CMV serostatus. The cohort was sequenced for TCR beta chains only, and without alpha or paired-chain data the features that could be detected were limited. A few of the identified cytomegalovirus-associated TCR beta chains were confirmed in vitro to be specific for cytomegalovirus antigens. In a later genetic analysis, fewer N-insertions in productive TCRs were reported among donors in an Asian-associated ancestry cluster than the roughly 640-donor mean. A further reported finding was that TCR beta sequences accurately predicted the HLA-A and HLA-B alleles for most subjects in the first cohort. In a later genetic analysis, a missense DCLRE1C variant was associated with V-gene and J-gene trimming of TCR beta chains, and the association was replicated in an independent cohort. The classifier was reported to diagnose cytomegalovirus status with high specificity and sensitivity in both the original and validation cohorts. In an earlier analysis of roughly 560 of the donors, most TCR beta V segments were observed in productive rearrangements about 90% or about 30% of the time, broadly matching IMGT annotations. A cluster of highly shared sequence variants was judged likely to represent a technical artifact of the sequencing pipeline. Sequencing depth was assumed to be roughly uniform across donors in the presence/absence analyses, though that assumption may not hold. At a false discovery rate of 0.05, a later analysis linked under 20,000 TCR beta sequences to specific HLA alleles. Because HLA typing was unavailable for some donors at each locus, only the typed subset was used in association tests. A total of roughly 160 TCR beta chains were listed by the study as associated with cytomegalovirus. It was suggested by the authors that the approach could potentially be generalized to other disease states and immunological phenotypes. When HLA alleles, especially DR and DQ, strongly co-occurred, TCR associations were difficult to assign to individual alleles. In a later analysis, several top co-occurrence clusters were reported to appear linked to parvovirus B19, influenza, CMV and Epstein-Barr virus. A later analysis found that HLA-associated TCR beta chains were more clonally expanded and had lower generation probabilities than equally common non-associated chains. Linkage disequilibrium might explain the correlated functional status among segregating V segments, but an unknown experimental factor could not be excluded. In a later analysis, most CMV-associated TCR beta chains were found to appear HLA-restricted, with HLA associations seemingly driven largely by CMV exposure.

Note on this clone: Its antigen remains undetermined. There are no base qualities to consult, and no much larger clone falls within one base.

The method behind the library was the immunoSEQ multiplex PCR assay. For the multiplex PCR, a mixture combining 60 forward primers for TCR Vbeta segments and 13 reverse primers for TCR Jbeta segments was used. Amplification of the CDR3 region of rearranged TCR beta genes was performed with a multiplex PCR assay on genomic DNA. The amplified TCR beta libraries were sequenced on the Illumina HiSeq System as 87-base-pair reads. The paper's processing steps were these. A later analysis counted tens of millions of unique TCR beta chains across the 600 to 850 repertoires, and approximately 11 million of these chains were shared by at least two donors. To remove PCR and sequencing errors, raw reads were error-corrected and collapsed into unique sequences using a nearest-neighbor algorithm that merged closely related sequences. Alignment of CDR3 sequences to IMGT reference sequences was used to assign V, D and J gene segments. For a sequence to be retained, a match of at least six nucleotides was required to both a V gene segment and a J gene segment. Rearrangements were called productive when the CDR3 lacked stop codons and stayed in frame with V and J; all others were non-productive. Following IMGT convention, CDR3 was defined as the stretch from the second conserved V-encoded cysteine to the conserved J-encoded phenylalanine. Sequences without an unambiguous match to a single V gene segment were excluded from the earlier analysis of several hundred of the donors. In an earlier analysis of 450 to 700 of the donors, V segments were called functional above 56.7% productive rearrangements and were called segregating when the between-donor standard deviation exceeded 5%. A statistical classification framework was built for diagnosing cytomegalovirus status from the catalog of TCR beta chain sequences. A later analysis assigned V and J genes by comparing TCR nucleotide sequences with IMGT/GENE-DB human TR gene sequences. In a later analysis, CDR3 sequences and most-parsimonious VDJ recombination scenarios were assigned using the TCRdist pipeline. In a later analysis, every TCR beta chain was defined by the combination of its CDR3 amino acid sequence and its V-gene family, and reads without a unique V-gene family were dropped. To address suspected cross-contamination and a sequencing artifact, a later analysis removed around 600 highly shared, low-generation-probability nucleotide sequences. In a later analysis, a clonal expansion index was calculated for each public chain from normalized within-repertoire ranks of inferred template counts. Generation probabilities in a later analysis came from a VDJ recombination model fitted to out-of-frame rearrangements, and those results were checked against IGoR. A later analysis scored TCR-TCR, TCR-HLA and TCR-CMV co-occurrence with hypergeometric tests, applying a repertoire-size bias correction to TCR pairs. In a later analysis, false discovery rates were estimated by permuting HLA or CMV assignments 20 times. A later analysis grouped co-occurring TCRs with DBSCAN, adding TCRdist sequence similarity when clustering within HLA-allele-positive subsets. Co-occurrence clustering excluded repertoires with fewer than 30,000 or more than 120,000 public chains, plus five with anomalous nucleotide sharing. In TCRdb, the immuneACCESS table is reduced to in-frame sequences with V and J assigned. These tables do not hold every clone; where another copy was compared, an unresolved V gene accounts for under half, and the others remain unexplained. That table gives V, J and clone size, and the DNA gave D and trimming. Present in this sample are 150,000 to 200,000 clones, about 80% of which were seen just once. The ten largest clones capture over 13% of the sample.

The cohort was made up of around 720 healthy bone marrow donors. Cohort members were all nominally healthy when sampled, although unrecorded immune exposures were likely present. The donor tested CMV seronegative, placing the donor among the 300 to 400 seronegative members of the cohort. A peripheral blood sample was provided by each donor, and peripheral blood mononuclear cells were used for TCR beta sequencing. Genomic DNA extraction from the blood cell samples was performed with the Qiagen DNeasy Blood Extraction Kit. The CDR3 measures 14 amino acids from cysteine to phenylalanine. The DNA shown is the 42-base CDR3, in frame from base 1. The germline ends are 13 bases apart after V is trimmed by 1 base and J by 9 bases. Sequences SEHNR (CDR1) and FQNEAQ (CDR2) are obtained from the germline V gene (reference sequence).

Sequencing used PBMCs. This receptor chain uses TRBV7-9 and TRBJ2-1; TRBD2 might be the D gene, on 6 matching bases. This sequence originates from a woman aged 40 to 50 in good health and CMV-seronegative. The DNA is as follows: TGTGCCAGCAGCTTAGGCGGGACCAGTGGTGAGCAGTTCTTC. This encodes CASSLGGTSGEQFF.